This TCR beta chain was captured in a study of cytomegalovirus exposure and HLA in healthy donors. Across the whole study: Samples from HLA-typed donors yielded 65 million to 85 million unique TCRs in an early data release.

The PCR was carried out with 60 Vbeta primers and 13 Jbeta primers. The protocol was immunoSEQ multiplex PCR, while the TCRdb copy is restricted to in-frame clones and leaves out a portion. The repertoire includes about 160,000 clones, roughly 77% of them detected once, and around 1.9% sits in the top ten. Looked up from germline, CDR1 is SNHLY and CDR2 is FYNNEI. The ends lost 6 bases at V and 1 base at J; junction bases unmatched: 14. The CDR3 consists of 17 residues. This receptor was identified in a woman in her late teens or twenties in good health and CMV-seronegative. Sequenced: PBMCs. This sequence joins TRBV2 and TRBJ1-1, with 7 bases lining up with TRBD1. CDR3 region: CASRTSGTAKGNTEAFF. In DNA, the CDR3 is TGTGCCAGCAGAACATCCGGGACAGCAAAGGGGAACACTGAAGCTTTCTTT.